A selection of T cell receptor beta chains follows, all from one sample in a study of graft-versus-host responses after intestinal transplantation. Their specific antigens are unknown. Profiled with immunoSEQ multiplex PCR; TCRdb holds only in-frame clones, not every one. The sample has some 130,000 clones, over 80% seen once. Sequenced material: unstimulated CD4+ T cells sorted from spleen or lymph node cells, taken before intestinal transplant. These receptors all stem from a human donor who received an intestinal transplant. The CDR3 runs from the conserved cysteine through the conserved F or W. The D gene is left open where the match is weak. Where a row states a size, it is once, few, many or the class of an expanded clone; other rows omit it.

d_call: TRBD2
j_call: TRBJ2-1
clone_size: .
v_call: TRBV10-1
cdr3_length: 17
cdr3_nt: TGCGCCAGCAGTGAGTCTGGGACTAGCCCCCCCTACAATGAGCAGTTCTTC
cdr3_aa: CASSESGTSPPYNEQFF

d_call: TRBD1
j_call: TRBJ2-3
clone_size: .
v_call: TRBV7-8
cdr3_length: 18
cdr3_nt: TGTGCCAGCAGCTTTCGGCACAGGGGGCGGCTATTACCAGATACGCAGTATTTT
cdr3_aa: CASSFRHRGRLLPDTQYF

d_call: TRBD2
j_call: TRBJ2-7
clone_size: .
v_call: TRBV6-1
cdr3_length: 15
cdr3_nt: TGTGCCAGCACCCGGGGGGCTAGCGGGAGGGGAGAGCAGTACTTC
cdr3_aa: CASTRGASGRGEQYF

d_call: .
j_call: TRBJ2-1
clone_size: .
v_call: TRBV14
cdr3_length: 12
cdr3_nt: TGTGCCAGCAGCCAAGTCTGGACCAAGCAGTTCTTC
cdr3_aa: CASSQVWTKQFF

d_call: TRBD2
j_call: TRBJ2-7
clone_size: .
v_call: TRBV28
cdr3_length: 14
cdr3_nt: TGTGCCAGTCGACCGGGACTAGCGGGATTCGAGCAGTACTTC
cdr3_aa: CASRPGLAGFEQYF

d_call: .
j_call: TRBJ2-7
clone_size: .
v_call: TRBV21-1
cdr3_length: 16
cdr3_nt: TGTGCCAGCAGCATAAAACCCCGGACTAGCGGGAGTGAGCAGTACTTC
cdr3_aa: CASSIKPRTSGSEQYF

d_call: TRBD1
j_call: TRBJ1-1
clone_size: .
v_call: TRBV5-1
cdr3_length: 16
cdr3_nt: TGCGCCAGCAGGACAGGGGACGCGGTTGGGAACACTGAAGCTTTCTTT
cdr3_aa: CASRTGDAVGNTEAFF

d_call: TRBD1
j_call: TRBJ2-2
clone_size: .
v_call: TRBV7-3
cdr3_length: 15
cdr3_nt: TGTGCCAGCAGCCCCTGGGACAGAAACACCGGGGAGCTGTTTTTT
cdr3_aa: CASSPWDRNTGELFF

d_call: .
j_call: TRBJ1-3
clone_size: .
v_call: TRBV27
cdr3_length: 18
cdr3_nt: TGTGCCAGCAGTTTATATTCGTGGCGGATCTTCTCTGGAAACACCATATATTTT
cdr3_aa: CASSLYSWRIFSGNTIYF

d_call: TRBD2
j_call: TRBJ2-1
clone_size: .
v_call: TRBV10-2
cdr3_length: 16
cdr3_nt: TGCGCCAGCAGTGAGTCGATAGCGGGAAGTCGCAATGAGCAGTTCTTC
cdr3_aa: CASSESIAGSRNEQFF

d_call: .
j_call: TRBJ2-5
clone_size: .
v_call: TRBV5-1
cdr3_length: 13
cdr3_nt: TGCGCCAGCACCCCGTCTAGACAAGAGACCCAGTACTTC
cdr3_aa: CASTPSRQETQYF

d_call: TRBD2
j_call: TRBJ2-5
clone_size: once
v_call: TRBV5-6
cdr3_length: 16
cdr3_nt: TGTGCCAGCAGCTTGATTAGGGGACTAGCGGAAGAGACCCAGTACTTC
cdr3_aa: CASSLIRGLAEETQYF

d_call: TRBD1
j_call: TRBJ1-1
clone_size: .
v_call: TRBV25-1
cdr3_length: 13
cdr3_nt: TGTGCCAGCAGTGACCCGACAGGGCCTGAAGCTTTCTTT
cdr3_aa: CASSDPTGPEAFF

d_call: .
j_call: TRBJ2-7
clone_size: .
v_call: TRBV19
cdr3_length: 15
cdr3_nt: TGTGCCAGTAGTATAGACGACAGGCCTCCCTACGAGCAGTACTTC
cdr3_aa: CASSIDDRPPYEQYF

d_call: .
j_call: TRBJ1-1
clone_size: .
v_call: TRBV28
cdr3_length: 15
cdr3_nt: TGTGCCAGCAGTTTACCGGGGCTATTGAGCACTGAAGCTTTCTTT
cdr3_aa: CASSLPGLLSTEAFF

d_call: TRBD2
j_call: TRBJ2-1
clone_size: .
v_call: TRBV5-5
cdr3_length: 16
cdr3_nt: TGTGCCAGCAGCCCAGAACCTACGCGGGAGATAAGTGAGCAGTTCTTC
cdr3_aa: CASSPEPTREISEQFF

d_call: .
j_call: TRBJ2-7
clone_size: .
v_call: TRBV6-1
cdr3_length: 11
cdr3_nt: TGTGCCAGCAGTTGGAACTACGAGCAGTACTTC
cdr3_aa: CASSWNYEQYF

d_call: .
j_call: TRBJ2-7
clone_size: .
v_call: TRBV6-5
cdr3_length: 15
cdr3_nt: TGTGCCAGCAGTTACGGTTTTAGGGGTATCTACGAGCAGTACTTC
cdr3_aa: CASSYGFRGIYEQYF

d_call: TRBD1
j_call: TRBJ1-2
clone_size: .
v_call: TRBV7-3
cdr3_length: 15
cdr3_nt: TGTGCCAGCAGCTTAGAAGGGGGCTTTGGCTATGGCTACACCTTC
cdr3_aa: CASSLEGGFGYGYTF

d_call: .
j_call: TRBJ2-1
clone_size: .
v_call: TRBV28
cdr3_length: 15
cdr3_nt: TGTGCCAGCAATGTAGCGGCTAGCTCCTACAATGAGCAGTTCTTC
cdr3_aa: CASNVAASSYNEQFF

d_call: TRBD2
j_call: TRBJ2-1
clone_size: .
v_call: TRBV19
cdr3_length: 16
cdr3_nt: TGTGCCAGTAGTATAGATCTAGCGGGAGCCTACAATGAGCAGTTCTTC
cdr3_aa: CASSIDLAGAYNEQFF

d_call: .
j_call: TRBJ1-5
clone_size: .
v_call: TRBV5-1
cdr3_length: 15
cdr3_nt: TGCGCCAGAGACTCCGAGGGGAATAGCAATCAGCCCCAGCATTTT
cdr3_aa: CARDSEGNSNQPQHF

d_call: TRBD2
j_call: TRBJ2-3
clone_size: .
v_call: TRBV5-4
cdr3_length: 14
cdr3_nt: TGTGCCAGCAGGACTAGCGGGAGTGCAGATACGCAGTATTTT
cdr3_aa: CASRTSGSADTQYF

d_call: .
j_call: TRBJ1-3
clone_size: .
v_call: TRBV7-9
cdr3_length: 15
cdr3_nt: TGTGCCAGCAGCTTAGCAGGGGGCTCTGGAAACACCATATATTTT
cdr3_aa: CASSLAGGSGNTIYF

d_call: TRBD2
j_call: TRBJ2-3
clone_size: .
v_call: TRBV7-8
cdr3_length: 17
cdr3_nt: TGTGCCAGCAGCTCAAGGGGACTAGCGGGCTTCACAGATACGCAGTATTTT
cdr3_aa: CASSSRGLAGFTDTQYF

d_call: .
j_call: TRBJ1-3
clone_size: .
v_call: TRBV4-1
cdr3_length: 15
cdr3_nt: TGCGCCAGCAGCCAAGAAGATAGGATTGGAAACACCATATATTTT
cdr3_aa: CASSQEDRIGNTIYF

d_call: TRBD2
j_call: TRBJ2-2
clone_size: .
v_call: TRBV28
cdr3_length: 15
cdr3_nt: TGTGCCAGCAGTTCCGATTTAGCGGGAGACGGGGAGCTGTTTTTT
cdr3_aa: CASSSDLAGDGELFF

d_call: TRBD1
j_call: TRBJ1-1
clone_size: .
v_call: TRBV10-1
cdr3_length: 13
cdr3_nt: TGCGCCAGCATGGGGACAGGGGACACTGAAGCTTTCTTT
cdr3_aa: CASMGTGDTEAFF

d_call: .
j_call: TRBJ2-5
clone_size: .
v_call: TRBV6-1
cdr3_length: 16
cdr3_nt: TGTGCCAGCAGTGAAGCGCCACGGGGTATCCAAGAGACCCAGTACTTC
cdr3_aa: CASSEAPRGIQETQYF

d_call: .
j_call: TRBJ1-5
clone_size: .
v_call: TRBV4-1
cdr3_length: 16
cdr3_nt: TGCGCCAGCAGCCAAGACTGGACGTTTGGCAATCAGCCCCAGCATTTT
cdr3_aa: CASSQDWTFGNQPQHF

d_call: TRBD1
j_call: TRBJ1-2
clone_size: .
v_call: TRBV28
cdr3_length: 14
cdr3_nt: TGTGCCAGCAGTCCTCGTAGGACAGGTTATGGCTACACCTTC
cdr3_aa: CASSPRRTGYGYTF

d_call: TRBD1
j_call: TRBJ2-7
clone_size: .
v_call: TRBV7-2
cdr3_length: 15
cdr3_nt: TGTGCCAGCAGCTTACCAGGACAGGGGGCAGGCGAGCAGTACTTC
cdr3_aa: CASSLPGQGAGEQYF

d_call: .
j_call: TRBJ2-7
clone_size: few
v_call: TRBV7-9
cdr3_length: 12
cdr3_nt: TGTGCCAGCAGCTTAATCGATTACGAGCAGTACTTC
cdr3_aa: CASSLIDYEQYF

d_call: .
j_call: TRBJ2-5
clone_size: .
v_call: TRBV7-9
cdr3_length: 16
cdr3_nt: TGTGCCAGCAGCCTGGGGAGGGGGCGCGTGAGAGAGACCCAGTACTTC
cdr3_aa: CASSLGRGRVRETQYF

d_call: .
j_call: TRBJ2-1
clone_size: .
v_call: TRBV9
cdr3_length: 13
cdr3_nt: TGTGCCAGCAGCGTAGGTTGGGGGAATGAGCAGTTCTTC
cdr3_aa: CASSVGWGNEQFF

d_call: TRBD1
j_call: TRBJ2-7
clone_size: .
v_call: TRBV20-1
cdr3_length: 11
cdr3_nt: TGCACAGGACAGGGCCTTTACGAGCAGTACTTC
cdr3_aa: CTGQGLYEQYF

d_call: .
j_call: TRBJ2-2
clone_size: once
v_call: TRBV25-1
cdr3_length: 15
cdr3_nt: TGTGCCAGCAGTGAGCTAATGAAGGACTTCGGGGAGCTGTTTTTT
cdr3_aa: CASSELMKDFGELFF

d_call: TRBD2
j_call: TRBJ2-3
clone_size: .
v_call: TRBV5-1
cdr3_length: 18
cdr3_nt: TGCGCCAGCACCTACACGCCGGGACTAGTCGCTAGCACAGATACGCAGTATTTT
cdr3_aa: CASTYTPGLVASTDTQYF

d_call: .
j_call: TRBJ1-2
clone_size: .
v_call: TRBV28
cdr3_length: 14
cdr3_nt: TGTGCCAGCAGACCGGACAGACCTAACTATGGCTACACCTTC
cdr3_aa: CASRPDRPNYGYTF

d_call: TRBD1
j_call: TRBJ2-7
clone_size: .
v_call: TRBV5-1
cdr3_length: 17
cdr3_nt: TGCGCCAGCAGCTTAGACCGGGACAGCCAATCCTCCTACGAGCAGTACTTC
cdr3_aa: CASSLDRDSQSSYEQYF

d_call: TRBD1
j_call: TRBJ2-3
clone_size: .
v_call: TRBV5-1
cdr3_length: 21
cdr3_nt: TGCGCCAGCAGCTTGGATAAAAGTTTCGCAGGGACAGGGGGTTGGCCAGATACGCAGTATTTT
cdr3_aa: CASSLDKSFAGTGGWPDTQYF

d_call: .
j_call: TRBJ1-2
clone_size: .
v_call: TRBV7-9
cdr3_length: 15
cdr3_nt: TGTGCCAGCAGCTTAGCCGGGAGTGGGGCCGTGGACTACACCTTC
cdr3_aa: CASSLAGSGAVDYTF

d_call: .
j_call: TRBJ2-2
clone_size: .
v_call: TRBV29-1
cdr3_length: 14
cdr3_nt: TGCAGCGTTGATTCGGACTCAGTCGGTGGGGAGCTGTTTTTT
cdr3_aa: CSVDSDSVGGELFF

d_call: .
j_call: TRBJ1-5
clone_size: .
v_call: TRBV6-5
cdr3_length: 13
cdr3_nt: TGTGCCAGCAGCCCCAGTGGCGCTGAGCCCCAGCATTTT
cdr3_aa: CASSPSGAEPQHF

d_call: .
j_call: TRBJ2-1
clone_size: .
v_call: TRBV9
cdr3_length: 15
cdr3_nt: TGTGCCAGCAGCCCAGGGGTGGGCTCCTACAATGAGCAGTTCTTC
cdr3_aa: CASSPGVGSYNEQFF